This T cell receptor (beta chain) originates from a study of shared clonotypes between healthy human individuals. Findings of the study overall: Naive CD4 clonotypes overlapped across a handful of donors at approximately 4.5%.

Assay used: immunoSEQ multiplex PCR; TCRdb lists only in-frame clones, some missing. The sample consists of a few hundred thousand clones, approximately 97% of them appearing once. A note on this clone: What it recognizes is unknown.

CDR3 length equals 11 residues. Looked up from germline, CDR1 is MNHNS and CDR2 is SASEGT. V was shortened by 6 bases and J by 4 bases, with 7 bases between the two germline ends. Subsets obtained from CD4+ cells comprised CD45RA+ naive and CD45RA-negative memory cells. Sequenced input: naive CD4+ T cells sorted from blood. Subset described: CD45RA+ positively selected. The TCR comes from a woman between 25 and 40 years old in good health. The rearrangement joins TRBV6-1 to TRBJ2-7; D remains ambiguous. In DNA, the CDR3 is TGTGCCAGCAGCGCCCTATACGAGCAGTACTTC. Amino acids: CASSALYEQYF.